Following are 9 T cell receptor beta chains from one sample sequenced in a study of robustness of blood B and T cell sequencing. Instead of genomic DNA, mRNA was used to measure TCR beta repertoires. cDNA was made with a 5' template-switch oligo adding a universal priming site. Each cDNA molecule was tagged by a 12-nucleotide random UMI. TCRdb analysed the PCR reads with MiXCR anew, one entry per CDR3 protein. The sample holds about 3,500 distinct CDR3 sequences, about 54% seen once. The sample consisted of peripheral blood. These receptors were taken from a human donor in good health.

This chain connects TRBV20-1 to TRBJ2-3; D possibly corresponds to TRBD2 (6 bases). Germline-derived CDR1 and CDR2 are DFQATT and SNEGSKA (reference sequence). The CDR3 covers 15 residues. V lost 6 bases, J lost 4 bases, and 20 bases lay in between. The CDR3 loop is CSARDWGGVSDTQYF. The DNA for the CDR3 is TGCAGTGCCCGGGACTGGGGCGGGGTGTCAGATACGCAGTATTTT.

The rearrangement links TRBV7-3 to TRBJ2-1; 7 bases align to TRBD1. The J segment lost 15 bases and the V segment lost 6 bases, leaving 8 bases of the junction unmatched. The germline V gene has CDR1 SGHTA and CDR2 FQGTGA. The CDR3 spans 11 residues. The CDR3 nucleotides are TGTGCCAGCAGAAGACAGGGACCTCTGTTCTTC. It specifies CASRRQGPLFF.

This clonotype was counted a single time. V gene TRBV21-1 combines with J gene TRBJ2-7. TRBV21-1 is given as a pseudogene. CDR3 size: 15 residues. The CDR3, as DNA: TGTGCCAGCAGCAAAGAAGGATACGGGTCCTACGAGCAGTACTTC. Translated: CASSKEGYGSYEQYF.

V is TRBV29-1 and J is TRBJ2-7; D is undetermined. Germline values: CDR1 SQVTM, CDR2 ANQGSEA. V lost 7 bases, J lost 2 bases, and 12 bases lay in between. The CDR3 sequence is 12 residues long. The CDR3 loop is CSAGSGPYEQYF. In DNA, the CDR3 is TGCAGCGCAGGTTCCGGACCCTACGAGCAGTACTTC.

This clonotype was picked up a small number of times. The chain employs TRBV5-1 and TRBJ1-3; D uncertain. Germline CDR1 is SGHRS and CDR2 is YFSETQ. V lost 0 bases and J 7 bases, leaving 26 bases between the germline ends. The CDR3 covers 19 residues. CDR3 in DNA: TGCGCCAGCAGCTTGGCCAGCCAATTCGCCACTTTATCTTGGAACACCATATATTTT. Translating gives CASSLASQFATLSWNTIYF.

The rearrangement links TRBV5-8 to TRBJ2-7; D may be TRBD2 (5 bases). Germline-derived CDR1 and CDR2 are SGHTS and YDEGEE. CDR3 length: 14 amino acids. V was clipped by 7 bases and J by 0 bases, with 14 bases between them. The CDR3 DNA follows: TGTGCCAGCGGGAGAGAGGGCAACTCCTACGAGCAGTACTTC. Amino acid sequence: CASGREGNSYEQYF. Drawing the rest from reference TRBV5-8 and TRBJ2-7, the complete variable domain is EAGVTQSPTHLIKTRGQQATLRCSPISGHTSVYWYQQALGLGLQFLLWYDEGEERNRGNFPPRFSGRQFPNYSSELNVNALELEDSALYLCASGREGNSYEQYFGPGTRLTVT.

In DNA, the CDR3 is TGCGCCAGCAGCGGTTGGACTAATCGGCCCGGGGAGCTGTTTTTT. Amino acid sequence: CASSGWTNRPGELFF. V and J are TRBV5-1 and TRBJ2-2; possible D gene TRBD2, 6 bases. The CDR3 loop spans 15 amino acids. In germline, CDR1 is SGHRS, CDR2 YFSETQ. V was shortened by 4 bases and J by 6 bases, with 16 bases between the two germline ends.

The chain uses TRBV5-6 and TRBJ2-4; 9 bases are shared with TRBD1. CDR3 length equals 12 residues. The J segment lost 16 bases and the V segment lost 3 bases, leaving 8 bases of the junction unmatched. Germline CDR1 and CDR2: SGHDT and YYEEEE. The CDR3 DNA reads TGTGCCAGCAGCTCTCGACAGGGGGAAGAATACTTC. Translated, it gives CASSSRQGEEYF.

This clonotype has just a few counts. The chain recombines TRBV9 with TRBJ2-3, with D perhaps TRBD2 (5 bases). CDR3 size: 16 residues. V shed 2 bases and J shed 5 bases, with 18 bases lying between them. Germline V gives CDR1 SGDLS, CDR2 YYNGEE. The DNA of the CDR3 is TGTGCCAGCAGCGTGGCCTTGGCTAGCCGGGGAGATACGCAGTATTTT. Its protein is CASSVALASRGDTQYF. The full variable domain, rest sourced from reference TRBV9 and TRBJ2-3, is DSGVTQTPKHLITATGQRVTLRCSPRSGDLSVYWYQQSLDQGLQFLIQYYNGEERAKGNILERFSAQQFPDLHSELNLSSLELGDSALYFCASSVALASRGDTQYFGPGTRLTVL.